The clone carrying this T cell receptor (beta chain) was counted a few times. Germline V lookup: CDR1 SGHRS, CDR2 YFSETQ. J gave up 1 base and V 4 bases, and 3 bases lay outside the gene matches. The CDR3 covers 15 residues. This specimen comes from a study of chemoradiotherapy in HPV16-positive cancers. This table comes from immunoSEQ multiplex PCR, and its TCRdb copy is limited to in-frame clones, with some not included. The repertoire holds about 5,000 clones, with about 81% as singletons. This sequence originates from a human donor with HPV-associated anogenital cancer. The chain combines TRBV5-1 with TRBJ2-3; 10 bases agree with TRBD1. Collection of the sample occurred from a patient who underwent chemoradiotherapy. The DNA of the CDR3 is TGCGCCAGCAGCCCCGGGACAGGGGGCACAGATACGCAGTATTTT. Its protein product is CASSPGTGGTDTQYF.